A single sample gave rise to the 21 T cell receptor beta chains below, sequenced in a study of blood T cell repertoires in COVID-19. Clones were sequenced by immunoSEQ multiplex PCR, and TCRdb holds only the in-frame ones, with some missing. The sample contains about 90,000 clones, about 89% of which appear only once. The sequenced material came from peripheral blood. All receptors come from a human donor in a cohort sampled during active COVID-19.

The rearrangement uses TRBV3-1 (or the pseudogene TRBV3-2) and TRBJ1-2; D gene unclear. Trimming took off 0 bases at V and 6 bases at J, with 11 bases between the two ends. The CDR3 has 14 amino acids. Germline CDR1 reads LGHDT; CDR2 reads YNNKEL (reference sequence). The CDR3 reads CASSQEYDQDGYTF. The CDR3 coding sequence is TGTGCCAGCAGCCAAGAGTACGACCAGGATGGCTACACCTTC.

The chain carries TRBV30 and TRBJ2-7; 10 nucleotides line up with TRBD1. Germline V gene sequence: CDR1 GTSNPN, CDR2 SVGIG (reference sequence). V dropped 6 bases and J dropped 3; count of bases not matched to a gene: 2. The CDR3 consists of 12 residues. The CDR3 protein is CACDRGLYEQYF. The CDR3, as DNA: TGTGCCTGTGACAGGGGGCTCTACGAGCAGTACTTC. The whole variable domain, filled in from reference TRBV30 and TRBJ2-7, reads SQTIHQWPATLVQPVGSPLSLECTVEGTSNPNLYWYRQAAGRGLQLLFYSVGIGQISSEVPQNLSASRPQDRQFILSSKKLLLSDSGFYLCACDRGLYEQYFGPGTRLTVT.

V and J are TRBV5-6 and TRBJ2-1; TRBD2 matches 8 bases. V lost 3 bases and J lost 4; bases outside the gene matches: 9. Germline lookup yields CDR1 SGHDT and CDR2 YYEEEE. This CDR3 has 16 residues. The CDR3 loop is CASSWLAGGGYNEQFF. CDR3 DNA sequence: TGTGCCAGCAGCTGGCTCGCGGGCGGGGGGTACAATGAGCAGTTCTTC.

The sample holds a few counts of this clone. The chain combines TRBV7-9 with TRBJ1-1; D gene uncertain. Per germline, CDR1 SEHNR and CDR2 FQNEAQ (reference sequence). The V and J ends lost 1 base and 5 bases respectively, with 8 bases between them. The CDR3 runs to 13 residues. CDR3 coding DNA: TGTGCCAGCAGCTTAGAGATCACTACTGAAGCTTTCTTT. This sequence encodes CASSLEITTEAFF.

The V gene is TRBV7-6, the J gene TRBJ2-6, with D tentatively TRBD1 (6 bases). This CDR3 is 18 amino acids long. Trimming removed 5 bases at V and 0 bases at J, with 17 bases between. The germline gives CDR1 SGHVS, CDR2 FNYEAQ. The chain's CDR3 is CASSPKTGIFSGANVLTF. The CDR3 nucleotides are TGTGCCAGCAGCCCAAAGACAGGAATCTTCTCTGGGGCCAACGTCCTGACTTTC.

The chain uses TRBV4-1 and TRBJ1-6; weak D call: TRBD1 (5 bases). V lost 2 bases, J lost 0 bases, and 11 bases lay in between. Germline values: CDR1 MGHRA, CDR2 YSYEKL. The CDR3 length is 17 residues. CDR3 nucleotides: TGCGCCAGCAGCCAACAGTGGGGCAGCTCCTATAATTCACCCCTCCACTTT. It translates to CASSQQWGSSYNSPLHF.

A few counts support this clone. V usage is TRBV18 and J usage is TRBJ2-7; 8 bases fit TRBD2. This CDR3 contains 15 residues. V shed 2 bases and J 5 bases; nucleotides not matched to a gene: 8. Looked up from germline, CDR1 is KGHSH and CDR2 is LQKENI. The CDR3 bases are TGTGCCAGCTCACCAGGACTAGCCCGCGACAACGAGCAGTACTTC. This translates into CASSPGLARDNEQYF.

The chain has TRBV28 and TRBJ2-3; D is perhaps TRBD2 (7 bases). CDR1 is MDHEN, CDR2 SYDVKM, per germline. The CDR3 totals 14 residues. With 8 bases removed from V and 3 bases from J, the gap between germline ends came to 15 bases. The CDR3 spells CASFEGGVTDTQYF. DNA of the CDR3: TGTGCCAGCTTCGAGGGGGGGGTTACAGATACGCAGTATTTT. The full variable domain, its missing parts supplied by reference TRBV28 and TRBJ2-3, is DVKVTQSSRYLVKRTGEKVFLECVQDMDHENMFWYRQDPGLGLRLIYFSYDVKMKEKGDIPEGYSVSREKKERFSLILESASTNQTSMYLCASFEGGVTDTQYFGPGTRLTVL.

V gene TRBV5-5 combines with J gene TRBJ1-2; D not certain. Trimming left V 4 bases short and J 3 bases short, with 10 bases between. This CDR3 is 13 amino acids long. Germline CDR1 reads SGHKS; CDR2 reads YYEKEE (reference sequence). DNA of the CDR3: TGTGCCAGCAGCCTCGACGGAGACTATGGCTACACCTTC. It yields the protein CASSLDGDYGYTF.

The genes are TRBV27 and TRBJ2-2; TRBD2 agrees at 9 bases. There are 14 residues in the CDR3. The V gene end was trimmed by 6 bases and the J gene end by 5 bases; junction bases not matched to a gene: 4. CDR1 is MNHEY and CDR2 is SMNVEV in the germline V gene (reference sequence). CDR3 loop: CASRSGGFTGELFF. CDR3 DNA: TGTGCCAGCAGAAGCGGGGGGTTTACCGGGGAGCTGTTTTTT.

V is TRBV3-1 (or the pseudogene TRBV3-2) and J is TRBJ1-2, with D perhaps TRBD1 (6 bases). In germline, CDR1 is LGHDT, CDR2 YNNKEL (reference sequence). Between the trimmed V and J ends, which lost 3 bases and 4 bases, there was a span of 15 bases. The CDR3 sequence is 15 residues long. CDR3 in amino acids: CASSQEGQLLYGYTF. The CDR3 nucleotides read TGTGCCAGCAGCCAGGAAGGACAGCTACTCTATGGCTACACCTTC.

The chain links TRBV12-5 to TRBJ1-1; maybe TRBD1 (6 bases). Per germline, CDR1 LGHNT and CDR2 FRNRAP. CDR3 size: 13 residues. The germline V and J ends were trimmed by 3 bases and 4 bases, with 9 bases remaining between them. Here the CDR3 DNA reads TGTGCTAGTGGTTTCCCAGGGGCCACTGAAGCTTTCTTT. Translating it yields CASGFPGATEAFF.

This chain joins TRBV30 and TRBJ2-1, with 9 bases lining up with TRBD2. This CDR3 has 17 residues. Per the germline V gene, CDR1 is GTSNPN and CDR2 is SVGIG (reference sequence). V was pared by 3 bases and J by 5 bases, with 14 bases of the junction left unmatched. CDR3 protein: CAWSPVLRRGGHNEQFF. The CDR3 bases are TGTGCCTGGAGCCCCGTACTGCGGCGGGGGGGCCACAATGAGCAGTTCTTC.

The chain has TRBV27 and TRBJ2-7; TRBD1 matches 10 bases. V lost 6 bases, J lost 6 bases, and 5 bases stayed unmatched. The CDR3 sequence is 13 residues long. Germline CDR1 and CDR2: MNHEY and SMNVEV (reference sequence). The CDR3 nucleotides read TGTGCCAGCAGCCGACAGGGGGCGAGCGAGCAGTACTTC. Translating gives CASSRQGASEQYF.

V usage is TRBV28 and J usage is TRBJ1-1, with a weak D call TRBD1 (6 bases). There are 12 residues in the CDR3. Trimming stripped 10 bases from V and 7 bases from J, with 16 bases between. Germline CDR1 is MDHEN and CDR2 is SYDVKM. The DNA for the CDR3 is TGTGCCATCAAAGACAGGAGTAATGAAGCTTTCTTT. This gives the protein CAIKDRSNEAFF.

This clone was detected a few times. CDR3: CASSLDRGHSPLHF. Here the CDR3 DNA reads TGTGCCAGCAGCCTAGACAGGGGACATTCACCCCTCCACTTT. The chain has TRBV7-8 and TRBJ1-6; the match to TRBD1 covers 8 bases. There are 14 residues in the CDR3. The trim removed 5 bases at V and 8 bases at J, leaving 5 bases unmatched. Germline lookup yields CDR1 SGHVS and CDR2 FQNEAQ.

As to this clone: This sample also contains other DNA sequences that code for the same CDR3. The chain employs TRBV7-9 and TRBJ2-7; D is undetermined. V was cut by 3 bases and J by 3 bases, with 3 bases left in between. The V gene's germline CDR1 is SEHNR and CDR2 FQNEAQ (reference sequence). The CDR3 totals 11 residues. Here the CDR3 reads CASSLSYEQYF. CDR3 DNA sequence: TGTGCCAGCAGCTTGAGCTACGAGCAGTACTTC.

The V and J genes are TRBV3-1 (or the pseudogene TRBV3-2) and TRBJ1-1; 7 nucleotides align to TRBD1. V lost 0 bases, J lost 4 bases, and 5 bases stayed unmatched. The CDR3 is made up of 15 amino acids. The V gene's germline CDR1 is LGHDT and CDR2 YNNKEL (reference sequence). As DNA, the CDR3 is TGTGCCAGCAGCCAAGATCTGGGACAGCCCACTGAAGCTTTCTTT. This codes for CASSQDLGQPTEAFF.

This clone has a single count. The CDR3 sequence is CASSYVQGATEAFF. DNA of the CDR3: TGTGCCAGCAGTTATGTCCAGGGCGCCACTGAAGCTTTCTTT. V usage is TRBV6-5 and J usage is TRBJ1-1; D might be TRBD1 (5 bases). CDR3 length: 14 amino acids. The V gene's germline CDR1 is MNHEY and CDR2 SVGAGI. Trimming removed 3 bases at V and 4 bases at J, with 12 bases between.

CDR3 nucleotide sequence: TGTGCCAGCAGCTTAGGTTTTAGCGGGGTTCAAGAGACCCAGTACTTC. Protein sequence: CASSLGFSGVQETQYF. This sequence joins TRBV7-2 and TRBJ2-5; 8 bases agree with TRBD2. The V gene end was trimmed by 1 base and the J gene end by 2 bases; junction bases not matched to a gene: 6. Per germline, CDR1 SGHTA and CDR2 FQGNSA. CDR3 length equals 16 residues.

The chain employs TRBV10-2 and TRBJ1-5; a weak D match, TRBD1 (5 bases). Germline V CDR1 and CDR2: WSHSY, SAAADI. This CDR3 is 14 amino acids long. Trimming pared 6 bases from V and 4 bases from J, leaving 13 bases between. The CDR3 DNA sequence: TGCGCCAGCAGACCCGGGGGAACGAATCAGCCCCAGCATTTT. It encodes CASRPGGTNQPQHF.